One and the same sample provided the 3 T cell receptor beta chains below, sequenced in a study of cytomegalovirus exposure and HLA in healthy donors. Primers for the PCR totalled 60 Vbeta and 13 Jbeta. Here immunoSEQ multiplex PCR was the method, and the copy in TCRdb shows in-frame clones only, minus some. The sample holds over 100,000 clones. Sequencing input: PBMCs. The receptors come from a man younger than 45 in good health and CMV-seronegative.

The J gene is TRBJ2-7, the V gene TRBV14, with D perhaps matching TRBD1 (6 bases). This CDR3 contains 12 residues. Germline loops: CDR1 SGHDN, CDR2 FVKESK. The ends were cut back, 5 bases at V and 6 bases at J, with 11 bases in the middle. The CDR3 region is CASSGTGLEQYF. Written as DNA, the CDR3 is TGTGCCAGCAGCGGTACAGGGCTCGAGCAGTACTTC.

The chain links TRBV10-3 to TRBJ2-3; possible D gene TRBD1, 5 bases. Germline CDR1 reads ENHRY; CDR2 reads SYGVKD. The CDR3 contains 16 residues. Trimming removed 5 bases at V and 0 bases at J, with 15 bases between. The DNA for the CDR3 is TGTGCCATCAGTTCGACAGTTAGCACTAGCACAGATACGCAGTATTTT. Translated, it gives CAISSTVSTSTDTQYF.

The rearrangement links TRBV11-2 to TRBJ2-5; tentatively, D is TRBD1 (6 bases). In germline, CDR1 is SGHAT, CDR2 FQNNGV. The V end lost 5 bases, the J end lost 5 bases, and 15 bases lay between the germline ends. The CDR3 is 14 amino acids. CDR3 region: CASSAPTGFETQYF. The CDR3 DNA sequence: TGTGCCAGCAGCGCCCCAACAGGGTTTGAGACCCAGTACTTC.